This paragraph covers one T cell receptor beta chain sequence. Its binding antigen is unknown. It has no much larger one-base neighbor in the sample; base qualities were not kept. Collaborating institutions collected whole blood in K2EDTA tubes following their own protocols. For TCRbeta analysis, collaborators shipped samples in one of three forms: frozen whole blood, isolated PBMCs, or DNA extracted from either of those sample types. The CDR3 goes from the cysteine to the phenylalanine over 13 residues. Just the 39-base CDR3 DNA is kept, in frame starting at base 1. CDR1 and CDR2 (GTSNPN, SVGIG) derive from the germline V gene (reference sequence). V lost 2 bases and J lost 6 bases, and the count of bases not matched to a germline gene is 6. The data are from a study of blood T cell repertoires in COVID-19 (dated by TCRdb to 2018 to 2020). About the full investigation: The collaborator samples originated in the United States, Italy and Spain and spanned the acute and convalescent phases of COVID-19. The prospective study material was composed of cDNA or gDNA derived from T cells, B-cell-depleted T cells, or PBMCs. Subjects who had been exposed to COVID-19, were actively infected with it, or had recovered from it provided the deeply sampled blood TCRbeta repertoires that made up the dataset. The repertoires were released in a freely available public database intended as a resource for research on the immune response to SARS-CoV-2. Samples were obtained from the ongoing ImmuneRACE study (first 160 participants) and from over a thousand subjects provided by 6 global collaborators. Sample metadata almost always included a de-identified subject ID, COVID-19 status, age in years and sex. Where available, HLA class I and class II types were taken from metadata supplied by the sample provider and were not determined by assay-based typing. The paper's findings and limits, for the study overall: How much clinical and demographic metadata was included differed by source and by participant, and the metadata was provided uncurated.

The immunoSEQ Assay, a bias-controlled multiplex PCR, was used to amplify TCRbeta CDR3 regions from genomic DNA. The paper's processing steps were these. The number of nucleated cells in each sample was estimated by amplification of reference gene primers within the assay. To quantify the absolute abundance of each unique TCRbeta CDR3 rearrangement, sequence reads were collapsed and filtered. Productive Simpson clonality was computed per sample as the square root of Simpson's diversity index over productive rearrangements. TCRdb carries this immuneACCESS record with in-frame sequences only. Its versions omit some clonotypes, under half of them owing to an unresolved V gene in the studies checked, with the rest unexplained. V, J and clone size are those of that table, while D and trimming were read from the DNA. The sample contains 95,000 or so clones, about 87% of them found a single time. The ten largest make up approximately 17% of the sample.

The receptor's source is a human donor in a cohort sampled during active COVID-19. The chain is encoded by TRBV30 joined to TRBJ1-1, with 7 bases in between that match TRBD1. Sample: peripheral blood. The CDR3 has the sequence CAWSRQGVAEAFF. The sequenced DNA is TGTGCCTGGAGTCGACAGGGAGTCGCTGAAGCTTTCTTT. Supplemented by the reference TRBV30 and TRBJ1-1 proteins around the CDR3, the complete variable domain is SQTIHQWPATLVQPVGSPLSLECTVEGTSNPNLYWYRQAAGRGLQLLFYSVGIGQISSEVPQNLSASRPQDRQFILSSKKLLLSDSGFYLCAWSRQGVAEAFFGQGTRLTVV.